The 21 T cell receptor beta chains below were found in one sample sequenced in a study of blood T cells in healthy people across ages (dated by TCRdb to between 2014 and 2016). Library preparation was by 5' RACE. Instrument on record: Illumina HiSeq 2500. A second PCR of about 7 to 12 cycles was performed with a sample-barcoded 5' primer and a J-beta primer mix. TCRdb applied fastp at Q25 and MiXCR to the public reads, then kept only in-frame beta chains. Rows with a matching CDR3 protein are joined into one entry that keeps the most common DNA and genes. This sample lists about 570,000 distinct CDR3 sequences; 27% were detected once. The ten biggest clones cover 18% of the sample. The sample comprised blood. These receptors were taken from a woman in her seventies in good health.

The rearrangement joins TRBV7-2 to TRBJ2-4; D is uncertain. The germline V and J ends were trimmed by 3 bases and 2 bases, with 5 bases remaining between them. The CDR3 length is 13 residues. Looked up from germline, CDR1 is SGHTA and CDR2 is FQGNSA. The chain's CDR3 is CASSFESKNIQYF. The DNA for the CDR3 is TGTGCCAGCAGCTTTGAGTCCAAAAACATTCAGTACTTC.

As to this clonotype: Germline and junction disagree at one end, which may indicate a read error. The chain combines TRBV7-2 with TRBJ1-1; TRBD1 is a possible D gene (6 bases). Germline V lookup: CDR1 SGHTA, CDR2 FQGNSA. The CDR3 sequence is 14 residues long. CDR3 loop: CVSSRTALNTEAFF. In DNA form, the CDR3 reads TGTGTCAGCAGCCGGACAGCTTTGAACACTGAAGCTTTCTTT. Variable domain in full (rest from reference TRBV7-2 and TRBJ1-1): GAGVSQSPSNKVTEKGKDVELRCDPISGHTALYWYRQSLGQGLEFLIYFQGNSAPDKSGLPSDRFSAERTGGSVSTLTIQRTQQEDSAVYLCVSSRTALNTEAFFGQGTRLTVV.

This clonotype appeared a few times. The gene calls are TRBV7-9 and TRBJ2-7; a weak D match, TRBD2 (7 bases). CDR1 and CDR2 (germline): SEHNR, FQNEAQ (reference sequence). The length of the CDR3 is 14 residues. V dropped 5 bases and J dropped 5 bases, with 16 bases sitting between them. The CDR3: CASSIRGGADEQYF. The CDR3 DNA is TGTGCCAGCAGCATAAGGGGGGGCGCCGACGAGCAGTACTTC.

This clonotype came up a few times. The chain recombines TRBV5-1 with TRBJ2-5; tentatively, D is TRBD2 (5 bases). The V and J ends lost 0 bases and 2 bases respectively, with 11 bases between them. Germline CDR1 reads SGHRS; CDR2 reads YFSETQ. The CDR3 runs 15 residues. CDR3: CASSLEAGVQETQYF. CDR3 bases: TGCGCCAGCAGCTTGGAGGCCGGGGTACAAGAGACCCAGTACTTC.

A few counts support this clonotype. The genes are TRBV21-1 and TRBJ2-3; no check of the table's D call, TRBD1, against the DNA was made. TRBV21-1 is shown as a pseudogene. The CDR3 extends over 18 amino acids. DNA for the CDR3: TGTGCCAGCGGCAAAGAGGAGGGGGGGCCTCCTGTCACAGATACGCAGTATTTT. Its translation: CASGKEEGGPPVTDTQYF.

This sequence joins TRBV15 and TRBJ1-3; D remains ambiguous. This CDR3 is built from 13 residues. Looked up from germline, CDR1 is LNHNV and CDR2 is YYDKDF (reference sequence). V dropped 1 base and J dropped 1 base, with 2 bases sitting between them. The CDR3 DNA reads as TGTGCCACCAGCAGAGGTTCTGGAAACACCATATATTTT. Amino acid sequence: CATSRGSGNTIYF.

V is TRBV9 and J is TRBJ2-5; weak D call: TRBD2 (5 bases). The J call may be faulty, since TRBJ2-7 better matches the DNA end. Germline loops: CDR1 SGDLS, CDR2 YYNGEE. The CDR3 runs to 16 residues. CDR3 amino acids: CASSVDAQTAGYEQYF. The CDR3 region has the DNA TGTGCCAGCAGCGTAGACGCACAGACCGCGGGCTACGAGCAGTACTTC.

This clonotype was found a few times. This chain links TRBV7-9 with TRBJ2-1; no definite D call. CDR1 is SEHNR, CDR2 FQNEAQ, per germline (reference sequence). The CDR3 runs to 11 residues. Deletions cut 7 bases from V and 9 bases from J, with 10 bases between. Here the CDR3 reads CASNFSFEQFF. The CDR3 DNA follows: TGTGCCAGCAACTTCTCATTTGAGCAGTTCTTC.

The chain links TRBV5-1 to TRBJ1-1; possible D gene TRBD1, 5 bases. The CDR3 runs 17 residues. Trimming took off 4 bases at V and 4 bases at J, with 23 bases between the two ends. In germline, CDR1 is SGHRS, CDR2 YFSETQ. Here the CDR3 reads CASSLLPLGRGGTEAFF. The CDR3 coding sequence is TGCGCCAGCAGCCTCCTTCCCTTGGGGAGGGGAGGCACTGAAGCTTTCTTT.

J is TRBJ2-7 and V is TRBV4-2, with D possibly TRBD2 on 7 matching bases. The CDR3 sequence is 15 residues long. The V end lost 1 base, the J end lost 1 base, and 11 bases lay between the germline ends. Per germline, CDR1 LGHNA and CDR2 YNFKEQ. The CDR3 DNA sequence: TGTGCCAGCAGCCAAGCGGCGGGGGCGTCCTACGAGCAGTACTTC. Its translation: CASSQAAGASYEQYF.

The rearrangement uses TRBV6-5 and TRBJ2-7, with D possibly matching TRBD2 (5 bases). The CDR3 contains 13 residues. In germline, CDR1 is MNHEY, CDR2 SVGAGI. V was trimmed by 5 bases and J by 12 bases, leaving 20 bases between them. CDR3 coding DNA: TGTGCCAGCAGTGCGGCCAGCGGTTGGCCTGGGTACTTC. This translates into CASSAASGWPGYF.

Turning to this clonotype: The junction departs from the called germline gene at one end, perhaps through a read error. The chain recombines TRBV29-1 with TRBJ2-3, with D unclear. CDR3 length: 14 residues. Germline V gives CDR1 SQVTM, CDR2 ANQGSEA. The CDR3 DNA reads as TGCAGCGTTGGAGGTGGTCGAAGCACAGATGCGCAGTATTTT. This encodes CSVGGGRSTDAQYF.

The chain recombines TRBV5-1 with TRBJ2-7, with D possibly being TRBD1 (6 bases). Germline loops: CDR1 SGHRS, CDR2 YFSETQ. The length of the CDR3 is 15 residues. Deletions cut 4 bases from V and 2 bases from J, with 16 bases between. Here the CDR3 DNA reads TGCGCCAGCAGCCCCGGACAGTATCCCCCCTACGAGCAGTACTTC. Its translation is CASSPGQYPPYEQYF.

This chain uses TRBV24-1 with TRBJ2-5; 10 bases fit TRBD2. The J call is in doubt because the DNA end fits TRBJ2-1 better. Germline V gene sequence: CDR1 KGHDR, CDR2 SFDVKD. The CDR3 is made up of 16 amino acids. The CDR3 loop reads CATSELGLAEHNEQFF. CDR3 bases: TGTGCCACCAGTGAGCTCGGACTAGCGGAACACAATGAGCAGTTCTTC.

CDR3 nucleotides: TGTGCCAGCTCACGCACCGGGACAGGGATCAATGAAAAACTGTTTTTT. Translated: CASSRTGTGINEKLFF. This rearrangement joins TRBV18 to TRBJ1-4; 9 bases are a match to TRBD1. Germline V gene sequence: CDR1 KGHSH, CDR2 LQKENI. V shed 4 bases and J 5 bases; nucleotides not matched to a gene: 8. The CDR3 has 16 amino acids.

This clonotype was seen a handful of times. CDR3 amino acids: CASRQLLRDNEQFF. The CDR3 DNA sequence: TGTGCCAGCAGACAACTTTTGCGAGACAATGAGCAGTTCTTC. This chain links TRBV6-2 or TRBV6-3 with TRBJ2-1, with unresolved D. V was shortened by 6 bases and J by 5 bases, with 14 bases between the two germline ends. The germline V gene has CDR1 MNHEY and CDR2 SVGEGT. The CDR3 is 14 residues long.

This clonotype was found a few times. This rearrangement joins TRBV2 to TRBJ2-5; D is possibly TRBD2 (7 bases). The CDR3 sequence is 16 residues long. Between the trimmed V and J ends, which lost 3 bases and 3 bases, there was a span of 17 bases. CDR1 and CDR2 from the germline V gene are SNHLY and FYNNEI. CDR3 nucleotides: TGTGCCAGCAGTGAGGGGGGGGGCGGCCTCGAAGAGACCCAGTACTTC. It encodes CASSEGGGGLEETQYF.

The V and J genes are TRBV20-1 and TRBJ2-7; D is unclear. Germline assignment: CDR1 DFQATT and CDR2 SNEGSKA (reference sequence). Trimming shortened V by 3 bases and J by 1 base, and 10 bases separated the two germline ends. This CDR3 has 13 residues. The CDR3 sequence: CSASRTDSYEQYF. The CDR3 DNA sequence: TGCAGTGCTAGTAGGACGGATTCCTACGAGCAGTACTTC.

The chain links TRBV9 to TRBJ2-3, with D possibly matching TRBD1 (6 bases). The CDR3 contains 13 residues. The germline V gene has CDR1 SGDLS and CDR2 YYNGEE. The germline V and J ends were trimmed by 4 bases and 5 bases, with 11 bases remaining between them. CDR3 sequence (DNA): TGTGCCAGCAGCTTTCAACAGGGAGATACGCAGTATTTT. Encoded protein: CASSFQQGDTQYF.

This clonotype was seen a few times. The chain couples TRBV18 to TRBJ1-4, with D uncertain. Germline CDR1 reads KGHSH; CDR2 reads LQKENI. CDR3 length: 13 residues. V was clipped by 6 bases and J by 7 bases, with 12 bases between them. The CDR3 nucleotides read TGTGCCAGCTCCCCTCAGTCCTCTGAAAAACTGTTTTTT. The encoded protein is CASSPQSSEKLFF. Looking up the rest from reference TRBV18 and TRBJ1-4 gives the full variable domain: NAGVMQNPRHLVRRRGQEARLRCSPMKGHSHVYWYRQLPEEGLKFMVYLQKENIIDESGMPKERFSAEFPKEGPSILRIQQVVRGDSAAYFCASSPQSSEKLFFGSGTQLSVL.

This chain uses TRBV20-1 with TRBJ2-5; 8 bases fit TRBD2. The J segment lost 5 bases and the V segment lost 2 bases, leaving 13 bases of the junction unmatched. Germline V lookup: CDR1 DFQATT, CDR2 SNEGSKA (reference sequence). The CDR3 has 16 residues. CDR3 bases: TGCAGTGCTAGACTCGTAGCGGGGCTACTTCCTGAGACCCAGTACTTC. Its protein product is CSARLVAGLLPETQYF.